These 19 T cell receptor beta chains share one sample of origin, sequenced in a study of T cell repertoires in cytomegalovirus infection. These TCRs are of unknown antigen specificity. TCRdb independently ran MiXCR on the reads; one entry per CDR3 protein. Of about a million distinct CDR3 sequences in the sample, around 31% were seen once. The material sequenced was cultured CD8+ T cells from PBMCs, taken from culture after CMV antigen stimulation. These receptor sequences come from a human donor in good health (CMV status not recorded). Some clones in this sample may be carry-over from other donors' samples.

V is TRBV7-6 and J is TRBJ1-1, with 7 bases fitting TRBD1. V trimming: 5 bases; J trimming: 3 bases; junction bases outside the gene matches: 9. The CDR3 is made up of 15 amino acids. Germline CDR1 SGHVS, CDR2 FNYEAQ. The CDR3 DNA sequence: TGTGCCAGCAGCCCCACCCGACAGGGTTACACTGAAGCTTTCTTT. This encodes CASSPTRQGYTEAFF. Variable domain in full (rest from reference TRBV7-6 and TRBJ1-1): GAGVSQSPRYKVTKRGQDVALRCDPISGHVSLYWYRQALGQGPEFLTYFNYEAQQDKSGLPNDRFSAERPEGSISTLTIQRTEQRDSAMYRCASSPTRQGYTEAFFGQGTRLTVV.

The CDR3 loop is CSVLRGATNEKLFF. The CDR3 DNA is TGCAGCGTGCTTCGCGGGGCAACTAATGAAAAACTGTTTTTT. This chain connects TRBV29-1 to TRBJ1-4, with D hard to call. Germline assignment: CDR1 SQVTM and CDR2 ANQGSEA. V was cut by 6 bases and J by 0 bases, with 11 bases left in between. The CDR3 has 14 amino acids.

The chain recombines TRBV4-1 with TRBJ2-1; 9 positions match TRBD2. Losses at the gene ends were 7 bases for V and 8 bases for J; bases not matched to a gene: 12. Germline CDR1 is MGHRA and CDR2 is YSYEKL. The CDR3 is made up of 15 amino acids. The CDR3 DNA follows: TGCGCCAGCACCTGGGGGCGGGGGGGCGGCTATGAGCAGTTCTTC. This sequence encodes CASTWGRGGGYEQFF.

This clonotype has a count of ten or more. V is TRBV6-6 and J is TRBJ1-5, with 7 positions matching TRBD1. This CDR3 contains 15 residues. Trimming cost V 2 bases and J 7 bases; bases outside gene matches: 8. In germline, CDR1 is MNHNY, CDR2 SVGAGI (reference sequence). CDR3 region: CASSYPDRVKQPQHF. The CDR3 DNA reads TGTGCCAGCAGTTACCCAGACAGGGTGAAACAGCCCCAGCATTTT.

The rearrangement joins TRBV24-1 to TRBJ2-1, with D hard to call. The germline V and J ends were trimmed by 5 bases and 4 bases, with 14 bases remaining between them. This CDR3 spans 15 amino acids. Per the germline V gene, CDR1 is KGHDR and CDR2 is SFDVKD. The CDR3 here is CATSARLGIYNEQFF. DNA of the CDR3: TGTGCCACCAGTGCTAGGTTGGGGATATACAATGAGCAGTTCTTC.

This chain joins TRBV28 and TRBJ2-1; 9 bases match TRBD1. This CDR3 spans 13 amino acids. V trimming: 6 bases; J trimming: 7 bases; junction bases outside the gene matches: 4. Germline lookup yields CDR1 MDHEN and CDR2 SYDVKM. CDR3 region: CASRTQGANEQFF. DNA for the CDR3: TGTGCCAGCAGAACACAGGGGGCGAATGAGCAGTTCTTC.

This clonotype showed up just a few times. The chain uses TRBV6-1 and TRBJ2-1, with 9 bases aligning to TRBD1. This CDR3 comprises 16 residues. J gave up 5 bases and V 1 base, and 6 bases lay outside the gene matches. Germline V gene lookup returns CDR1 MNHNS and CDR2 SASEGT. The CDR3 nucleotides read TGTGCCAGCAGTGAAGAGGACAGGGGTGGGGACAATGAGCAGTTCTTC. It translates to CASSEEDRGGDNEQFF.

This clonotype was counted only a few times. The chain has TRBV19 and TRBJ1-3, with 9 nucleotides matching TRBD1. The ends lost 5 bases at V and 2 bases at J; junction bases unmatched: 7. CDR1 is LNHDA and CDR2 is SQIVND in the germline V gene (reference sequence). The CDR3 contains 16 residues. The CDR3 region has the DNA TGTGCCAGTAGTTCCTGGACAGGGGCGGCTGGAAACACCATATATTTT. It translates to CASSSWTGAAGNTIYF.

This clonotype appeared many times. The V and J genes are TRBV19 and TRBJ1-5; perhaps TRBD1 as D (5 bases). Deletions cut 10 bases from V and 2 bases from J, with 12 bases between. Germline V lookup: CDR1 LNHDA, CDR2 SQIVND (reference sequence). The CDR3 length is 13 residues. Written as DNA, the CDR3 is TGTGCCACCCAGATGGGGGGCAATCAGCCCCAGCATTTT. It codes for CATQMGGNQPQHF.

The chain combines TRBV7-2 with TRBJ1-6, with D maybe TRBD1 (5 bases). The CDR3 has 15 amino acids. CDR1 is SGHTA, CDR2 FQGNSA, per germline. The V end was cut by 5 bases, the J end by 10 bases, with 18 bases between. CDR3 region: CASSPWAGYGSPLHF. In DNA, the CDR3 is TGTGCCAGCAGCCCCTGGGCAGGGTATGGGTCACCCCTCCACTTT.

This clonotype was counted between two and nine times. V and J are TRBV7-9 and TRBJ1-2, with 7 bases aligning to TRBD1. This CDR3 spans 14 amino acids. Germline V gene data show CDR1 as SEHNR and CDR2 as FQNEAQ (reference sequence). The V and J ends lost 3 bases and 5 bases, in that order; junction bases with no gene match: 6. CDR3 sequence: CASSFAGGRYGYTF. CDR3 sequence (DNA): TGTGCCAGCAGCTTCGCAGGGGGAAGATATGGCTACACCTTC.

This clonotype was seen many times. CDR3 sequence: CSVEDPTGAPYYGYTF. DNA of the CDR3: TGCAGCGTTGAAGATCCGACAGGGGCCCCATACTATGGCTACACCTTC. The V gene is TRBV29-1, the J gene TRBJ1-2; TRBD1 agrees at 8 bases. CDR3 length: 16 amino acids. Germline CDR1 SQVTM, CDR2 ANQGSEA. V shed 0 bases, J shed 3 bases, and the junction held 9 bases outside the gene matches.

This clonotype was detected only a few times. The chain uses TRBV6-6 and TRBJ2-7; 10 positions match TRBD1. Germline V gene sequence: CDR1 MNHNY, CDR2 SVGAGI (reference sequence). There are 15 residues in the CDR3. Germline trimming cut 6 bases from V and 5 bases from J; bases unmatched to any gene: 10. CDR3 sequence: CASRPGTGVVHEQYV. CDR3 coding DNA: TGTGCCAGCAGGCCCGGGACAGGGGTAGTCCACGAGCAGTACGTC.

This clonotype appeared a few times. CDR3 residues: CASSIASGGTAHNEKLFF. The DNA for the CDR3 is TGTGCCAGTAGTATAGCGAGCGGTGGGACGGCACATAATGAAAAACTGTTTTTT. The chain links TRBV19 to TRBJ1-4, with a weak D call TRBD1 (5 bases). Trimming took 1 base from V and 4 from J, leaving 19 bases between them. The V gene's germline CDR1 is LNHDA and CDR2 SQIVND (reference sequence). CDR3 size: 18 residues. Based on the CDR3 plus reference TRBV19 and TRBJ1-4, the full variable domain is DGGITQSPKYLFRKEGQNVTLSCEQNLNHDAMYWYRQDPGQGLRLIYYSQIVNDFQKGDIAEGYSVSREKKESFPLTVTSAQKNPTAFYLCASSIASGGTAHNEKLFFGSGTQLSVL.

The V call is TRBV7-9, the J call TRBJ1-2, with 8 bases aligning to TRBD1. Germline loops: CDR1 SEHNR, CDR2 FQNEAQ (reference sequence). This CDR3 spans 15 amino acids. V lost 6 bases to trimming and J lost 2 bases; unmatched junction nucleotides: 8. In DNA, the CDR3 is TGTGCCAGCAGATCATCCGGGACAGGAAACTATGGCTACACCTTC. This gives the protein CASRSSGTGNYGYTF.

V usage is TRBV6-1 and J usage is TRBJ1-5, with D maybe TRBD1 (6 bases). This CDR3 comprises 14 residues. Between the trimmed V and J ends, which lost 7 bases and 1 base, there was a span of 11 bases. Germline loops: CDR1 MNHNS, CDR2 SASEGT. In DNA, the CDR3 is TGTGCCAGCACCGGAGGGGGGAGCAATCAGCCCCAGCATTTT. Protein: CASTGGGSNQPQHF.

A single count supports this clonotype. The J gene is TRBJ1-2, the V gene TRBV12-3 or TRBV12-4; a weak D match, TRBD1 (5 bases). The CDR3 runs to 13 residues. The ends were cut back, 3 bases at V and 8 bases at J, with 13 bases in the middle. The chain's CDR3 is CASSFAQGSGYTF. The CDR3, as DNA: TGTGCCAGCAGTTTCGCGCAGGGTTCGGGCTACACCTTC.

The chain links TRBV24-1 to TRBJ1-5; D call uncertain. The V end was cut by 5 bases, the J end by 3 bases, with 7 bases between. The germline V gene has CDR1 KGHDR and CDR2 SFDVKD. There are 13 residues in the CDR3. The CDR3 DNA sequence: TGTGCCACCAGTGCCAGCCCCAATCAGCCCCAGCATTTT. Translated, it gives CATSASPNQPQHF.

The chain carries TRBV10-3 and TRBJ2-1; 8 bases map to TRBD1. This CDR3 comprises 17 residues. Germline V gene sequence: CDR1 ENHRY, CDR2 SYGVKD. With V trimmed by 8 bases and J by 0 bases, 12 bases remained unmatched. The CDR3: CAIGASPGGGSYNEQFF. The CDR3 DNA sequence: TGTGCCATCGGTGCGTCCCCAGGGGGCGGCTCCTACAATGAGCAGTTCTTC.